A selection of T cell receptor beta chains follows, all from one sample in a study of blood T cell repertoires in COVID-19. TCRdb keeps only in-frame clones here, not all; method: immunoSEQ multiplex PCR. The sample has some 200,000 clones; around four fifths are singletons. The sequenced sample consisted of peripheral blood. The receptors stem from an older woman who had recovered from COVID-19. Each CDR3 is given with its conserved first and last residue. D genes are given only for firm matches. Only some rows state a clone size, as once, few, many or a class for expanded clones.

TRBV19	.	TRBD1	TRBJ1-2	CASRRQGLKNPSYGYTF	TGTGCCAGTCGGAGACAGGGATTAAAAAACCCTAGCTATGGCTACACCTTC
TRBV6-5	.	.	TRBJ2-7	CASSWVPERAYEQYF	TGTGCCAGCAGTTGGGTCCCCGAGAGGGCCTACGAGCAGTACTTC
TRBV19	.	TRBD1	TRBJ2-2	CASSNSRGTGGWAGELFF	TGTGCCAGTAGTAACTCAAGGGGGACAGGGGGCTGGGCCGGGGAGCTGTTTTTT
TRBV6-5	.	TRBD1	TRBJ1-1	CASSYWTGVGTEAFF	TGTGCCAGCAGTTACTGGACAGGGGTTGGCACTGAAGCTTTCTTT
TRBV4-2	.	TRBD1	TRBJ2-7	CASSQDRQGLGEQYF	TGTGCCAGCAGCCAAGATAGACAGGGCTTGGGCGAGCAGTACTTC
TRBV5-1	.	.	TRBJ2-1	CASSLDLDDGNNEQFF	TGCGCCAGCAGCTTGGATTTAGACGACGGGAACAATGAGCAGTTCTTC
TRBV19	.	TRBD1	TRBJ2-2	CASSADRLHTGELFF	TGTGCCAGTAGTGCGGACAGGCTACACACCGGGGAGCTGTTTTTT
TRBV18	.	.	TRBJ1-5	CASSLLTGNQPQHF	TGTGCCAGCTCACTTCTCACAGGGAATCAGCCCCAGCATTTT
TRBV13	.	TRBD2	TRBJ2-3	CASSPRPPAGGYTDTQYF	TGTGCCAGCAGCCCACGGCCGCCAGCGGGGGGATACACAGATACGCAGTATTTT
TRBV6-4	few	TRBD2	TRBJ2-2	CASSPAGDVDTGELFF	TGTGCCAGCAGTCCCGCGGGGGATGTTGACACCGGGGAGCTGTTTTTT
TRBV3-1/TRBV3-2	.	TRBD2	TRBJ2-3	CASSFLRGAAETQYF	TGTGCCAGCAGCTTCCTGCGGGGGGCCGCCGAAACGCAGTATTTT
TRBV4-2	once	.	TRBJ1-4	CASSQVPGVGEKLFF	TGTGCCAGCAGCCAAGTGCCGGGGGTGGGTGAAAAACTGTTTTTT
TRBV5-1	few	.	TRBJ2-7	CASSVGVGTQTAEQYF	TGCGCCAGCAGCGTGGGGGTGGGGACACAAACGGCCGAGCAGTACTTC
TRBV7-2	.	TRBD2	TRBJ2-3	CASSLGGGAGDTQYF	TGTGCCAGCAGCTTAGGCGGGGGGGCCGGTGATACGCAGTATTTT
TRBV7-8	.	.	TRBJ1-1	CASSSQDTAMNTEAFF	TGTGCCAGCAGCTCCCAGGACACCGCAATGAACACTGAAGCTTTCTTT
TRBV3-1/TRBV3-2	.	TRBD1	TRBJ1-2	CASSQGTGLGYTF	TGTGCCAGCAGCCAAGGGACAGGGCTTGGCTACACCTTC